This T cell receptor beta chain emerged from a study of beta chain features in type 1 diabetes. Study findings and constraints: Type 1 diabetes patients had VDJ junctions that carried fewer insertions and more deletions. Type 1 diabetes patients had TCRB CDR3s that were shorter (moderately but significantly so) in all four CD4+ subsets.

The germline gives CDR1 MNHNS, CDR2 SASEGT. The CDR3 runs to 12 residues. V was trimmed by 6 bases and J by 4 bases, leaving 10 bases between them. Since all of the isolated RNA was reverse transcribed, expressed TCRB transcripts were what got sequenced. TCRdb's table, derived via immunoSEQ multiplex PCR, lists solely in-frame clones and lacks some. This table holds about 140,000 clones, about an eighth found once. A remark on this clone: Antigen specificity is unknown.

The sequenced sample was central memory CD4+ T cells from blood. This sequence originates from a man between 18 and 35 years old with type 1 diabetes. The V and J genes are TRBV6-1 and TRBJ2-7, with D perhaps TRBD1 (6 bases). The CDR3 DNA is TGTGCCAGCAGACCCACAGGGTACGAGCAGTACTTC. Translated: CASRPTGYEQYF.